Listed below are T cell receptor beta chains from one sample, sequenced in a study of blood T cell repertoires in COVID-19. Libraries were prepared by immunoSEQ multiplex PCR; TCRdb keeps only in-frame clonotypes and omits some of them. The repertoire includes 89,000 or so clones, roughly 95% of them detected once, and more than 4% sits in the top ten. Sequenced: peripheral blood. The source is a human donor with active COVID-19. The donor label of this sample is uncertain. Both conserved end residues are part of each CDR3. Each record gives: CDR3 protein, CDR3 DNA, D gene, J gene, clone size, V gene. D genes are given only for firm matches. For some rows the clone size is stated as once, few or many, or as a class when expanded; others skip it.

CDR3: CASSLAEGSPLHF
DNA: TGTGCCAGCAGCTTAGCTGAGGGTTCACCCCTCCACTTT
D: -
J: TRBJ1-6
size: -
V: TRBV11-3

CDR3: CASSPGASGAGETQYF
DNA: TGTGCCAGCAGCCCAGGCGCTAGCGGGGCCGGGGAGACCCAGTACTTC
D: TRBD2
J: TRBJ2-5
size: -
V: TRBV3-1/TRBV3-2

CDR3: CATQYSSGANVLTF
DNA: TGTGCCACACAGTATAGCTCTGGGGCCAACGTCCTGACTTTC
D: -
J: TRBJ2-6
size: -
V: TRBV2

CDR3: CASSERTGGFTEAFF
DNA: TGTGCCAGCAGTGAAAGGACAGGGGGATTTACTGAAGCTTTCTTT
D: TRBD1
J: TRBJ1-1
size: -
V: TRBV6-1

CDR3: CASSQDRNQPQHF
DNA: TGTGCCAGCAGCCAGGACAGAAATCAGCCCCAGCATTTT
D: -
J: TRBJ1-5
size: -
V: TRBV5-6

CDR3: CASSSGTGGFSNQPQHF
DNA: TGTGCCAGTAGTAGCGGGACAGGGGGTTTTAGCAATCAGCCCCAGCATTTT
D: TRBD1
J: TRBJ1-5
size: -
V: TRBV19

CDR3: CASSLSGLHNEQFF
DNA: TGTGCCAGCAGCTTATCCGGACTACACAATGAGCAGTTCTTC
D: -
J: TRBJ2-1
size: -
V: TRBV11-2

CDR3: CASSYSRDRVNSPLHF
DNA: TGTGCCAGCAGTTACTCGAGGGACAGGGTGAATTCACCCCTCCACTTT
D: TRBD1
J: TRBJ1-6
size: -
V: TRBV6-2/TRBV6-3

CDR3: CASSQSSERIYPGKVTKPGNTIYF
DNA: TGCGCCAGCAGTCAATCTTCGGAACGTATTTATCCCGGGAAGGTGACTAAACCTGGAAACACCATATATTTT
D: -
J: TRBJ1-3
size: -
V: TRBV23-1

CDR3: CASRPTGGAEKLFF
DNA: TGTGCCAGCAGACCGACAGGGGGCGCTGAAAAACTGTTTTTT
D: TRBD1
J: TRBJ1-4
size: once
V: TRBV2

CDR3: CASSDQYEQFF
DNA: TGTGCCAGCAGTGATCAATATGAGCAGTTCTTC
D: -
J: TRBJ2-1
size: -
V: TRBV6-1

CDR3: CASSYSSGHSTYEQYF
DNA: TGTGCCAGCAGTTACTCGTCCGGCCACAGCACCTACGAGCAGTACTTC
D: -
J: TRBJ2-7
size: -
V: TRBV6-5

CDR3: CASTPGGAKNIQYF
DNA: TGTGCCAGCACCCCCGGAGGCGCCAAAAACATTCAGTACTTC
D: -
J: TRBJ2-4
size: -
V: TRBV5-5

CDR3: CASSLEGGPKNIQYF
DNA: TGTGCCAGCAGCTTAGAGGGGGGACCCAAAAACATTCAGTACTTC
D: -
J: TRBJ2-4
size: -
V: TRBV11-2

CDR3: CASSSSGQGADGYTF
DNA: TGTGCCAGCAGCTCCTCGGGACAGGGGGCGGATGGCTACACCTTC
D: TRBD1
J: TRBJ1-2
size: -
V: TRBV7-8

CDR3: CASSKDRGTYNEQFF
DNA: TGTGCCAGCAGTAAAGACAGGGGTACCTACAATGAGCAGTTCTTC
D: TRBD1
J: TRBJ2-1
size: -
V: TRBV5-6

CDR3: CASSDGFAKNIQYF
DNA: TGTGCCAGCAGTGACGGGTTCGCCAAAAACATTCAGTACTTC
D: -
J: TRBJ2-4
size: -
V: TRBV2

CDR3: CASSQIAGGETQYF
DNA: TGTGCTAGCAGTCAAATTGCAGGGGGAGAGACCCAGTACTTC
D: TRBD1
J: TRBJ2-5
size: -
V: TRBV7-7

CDR3: CASSPLTGGFTEAFF
DNA: TGTGCCAGCAGCCCGTTGACAGGGGGCTTCACTGAAGCTTTCTTT
D: TRBD1
J: TRBJ1-1
size: -
V: TRBV11-2

CDR3: CASSPGVVSETGELFF
DNA: TGTGCCAGCTCACCAGGAGTCGTCAGTGAGACCGGGGAGCTGTTTTTT
D: -
J: TRBJ2-2
size: -
V: TRBV18

CDR3: CASGPQQGAYEKLFF
DNA: TGTGCCAGCGGCCCGCAACAGGGAGCATATGAAAAACTGTTTTTT
D: -
J: TRBJ1-4
size: -
V: TRBV5-4

CDR3: CASSPAGREAFF
DNA: TGTGCCAGCAGCCCAGCAGGGCGTGAAGCTTTCTTT
D: -
J: TRBJ1-1
size: once
V: TRBV3-1/TRBV3-2

CDR3: CAIGQGHPFYEQYF
DNA: TGTGCCATCGGGCAGGGACACCCATTCTACGAGCAGTACTTC
D: -
J: TRBJ2-7
size: -
V: TRBV10-3

CDR3: CSASWPSGYNEQFF
DNA: TGCAGTGCTAGTTGGCCTAGCGGATACAATGAGCAGTTCTTC
D: TRBD2
J: TRBJ2-1
size: -
V: TRBV20-1

CDR3: CASSRTSISQETQYF
DNA: TGCGCCAGCAGCCGGACTAGCATATCTCAAGAGACCCAGTACTTC
D: TRBD2
J: TRBJ2-5
size: -
V: TRBV5-1

CDR3: CASSFSSGANQPQHF
DNA: TGTGCCAGCAGTTTTTCATCAGGGGCGAATCAGCCCCAGCATTTT
D: -
J: TRBJ1-5
size: -
V: TRBV28

CDR3: CASSLSGAGQITPTNEKLFF
DNA: TGTGCCAGCAGCTTATCAGGGGCAGGTCAAATTACACCAACTAATGAAAAACTGTTTTTT
D: -
J: TRBJ1-4
size: -
V: TRBV7-6

CDR3: CASKTGQANYGYTF
DNA: TGTGCCAGCAAGACGGGACAGGCGAACTATGGCTACACCTTC
D: TRBD1
J: TRBJ1-2
size: -
V: TRBV6-5